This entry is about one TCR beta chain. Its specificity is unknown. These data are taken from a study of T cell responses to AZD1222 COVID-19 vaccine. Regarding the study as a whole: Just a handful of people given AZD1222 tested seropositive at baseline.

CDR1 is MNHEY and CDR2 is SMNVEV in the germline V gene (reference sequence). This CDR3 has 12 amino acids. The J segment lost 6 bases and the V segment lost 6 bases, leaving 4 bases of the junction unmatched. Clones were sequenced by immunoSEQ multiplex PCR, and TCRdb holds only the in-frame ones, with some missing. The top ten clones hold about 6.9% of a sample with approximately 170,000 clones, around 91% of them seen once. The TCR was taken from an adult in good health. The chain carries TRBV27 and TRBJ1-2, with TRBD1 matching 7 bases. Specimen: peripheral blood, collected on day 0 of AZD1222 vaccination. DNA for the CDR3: TGTGCCAGCAGCTCAGGGGGGGATGGCTACACCTTC. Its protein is CASSSGGDGYTF.